This TCR beta chain emerged from a study of blood T cell repertoires in COVID-19. The wider study: Material from acute and convalescent COVID-19 was sourced from the United States, Italy and Spain. PBMCs, B-cell-depleted T cells, or T cells provided the cDNA or gDNA that made up the material.

J lost 3 bases, V lost 4 bases, and 12 bases had no gene match. Germline-derived CDR1 and CDR2 are SGHAT and FQNNGV. This CDR3 spans 16 amino acids. Residents of about two dozen US areas, aged about 18 to 100 years, made up the participants. Two consecutive negative NP/OP PCR tests, clearance, or resolved symptoms defined Cohort 3 recovery. Sequencing was performed with immunoSEQ multiplex PCR; in TCRdb, only in-frame clones are kept and a portion is missing. The sample carries roughly 300,000 clones, approximately 81% recorded once. Sequenced material: PBMCs or T cells enriched from blood (not recorded which). The TCR sequence derives from a woman aged 45-65 years who had recovered from COVID-19. This chain uses TRBV11-2 with TRBJ2-7; 7 bases align to TRBD1. In DNA form, the CDR3 reads TGTGCCAGCAGCTCTTTAGGGGGACAGACATTCTACGAGCAGTACTTC. It is translated as CASSSLGGQTFYEQYF.